The TCR beta chain described here comes from a study of cytomegalovirus exposure and HLA in healthy donors. Study-level points and caveats: The majority of TCR sequences were rare, yet some public TCRs appeared in many donors.

J was trimmed by 7 bases and V by 0 bases; bases with no gene match: 0. This CDR3 contains 12 residues. The germline V gene has CDR1 SGHRS and CDR2 YFSETQ. This clone was seen once. As yet, its antigen is unknown. The PCR had 60 Vbeta and 13 Jbeta primers. Sequencing was performed with immunoSEQ multiplex PCR; in TCRdb, only in-frame clones are kept and a portion is missing. The top ten hold under 4.5% of the sample, which has more than 95,000 clones, under 80% seen once. This rearrangement joins TRBV5-1 to TRBJ1-1; 7 bases line up with TRBD1. Sample: PBMCs. This sequence originates from a man between 40 and 49 years old in good health and CMV-seropositive. The CDR3 protein is CASSLGTGEAFF. The CDR3, as DNA: TGCGCCAGCAGCTTGGGGACAGGTGAAGCTTTCTTT.